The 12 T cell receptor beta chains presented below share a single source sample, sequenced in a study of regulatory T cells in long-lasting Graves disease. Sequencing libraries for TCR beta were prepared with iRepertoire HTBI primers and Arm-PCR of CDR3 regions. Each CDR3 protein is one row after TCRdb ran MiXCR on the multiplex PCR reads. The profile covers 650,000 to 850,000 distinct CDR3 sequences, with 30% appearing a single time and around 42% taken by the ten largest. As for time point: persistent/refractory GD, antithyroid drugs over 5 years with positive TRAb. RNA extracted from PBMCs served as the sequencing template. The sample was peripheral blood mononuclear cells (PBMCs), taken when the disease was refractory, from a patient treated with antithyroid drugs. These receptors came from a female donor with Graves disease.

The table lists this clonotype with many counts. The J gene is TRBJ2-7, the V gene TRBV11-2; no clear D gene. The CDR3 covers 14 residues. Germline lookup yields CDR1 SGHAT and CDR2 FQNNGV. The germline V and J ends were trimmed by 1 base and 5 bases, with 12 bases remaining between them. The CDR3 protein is CASSLGASLNEQYF. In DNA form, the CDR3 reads TGTGCCAGCAGCTTAGGAGCGTCACTGAACGAGCAGTACTTC.

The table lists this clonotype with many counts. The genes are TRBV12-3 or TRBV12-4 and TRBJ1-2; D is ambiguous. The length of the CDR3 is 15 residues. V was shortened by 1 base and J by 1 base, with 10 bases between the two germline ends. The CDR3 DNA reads TGTGCCAGCAGTTTAGTGGGCGGAGGTAACTATGGCTACACCTTC. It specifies CASSLVGGGNYGYTF.

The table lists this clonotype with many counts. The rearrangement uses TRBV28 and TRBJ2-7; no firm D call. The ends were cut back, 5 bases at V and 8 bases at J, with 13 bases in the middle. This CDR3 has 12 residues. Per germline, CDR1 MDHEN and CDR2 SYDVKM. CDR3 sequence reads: CASSLDVSKQYF. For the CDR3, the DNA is TGTGCCAGCAGTCTGGACGTTAGCAAGCAGTACTTC. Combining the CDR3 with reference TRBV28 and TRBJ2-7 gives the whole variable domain DVKVTQSSRYLVKRTGEKVFLECVQDMDHENMFWYRQDPGLGLRLIYFSYDVKMKEKGDIPEGYSVSREKKERFSLILESASTNQTSMYLCASSLDVSKQYFGPGTRLTVT.

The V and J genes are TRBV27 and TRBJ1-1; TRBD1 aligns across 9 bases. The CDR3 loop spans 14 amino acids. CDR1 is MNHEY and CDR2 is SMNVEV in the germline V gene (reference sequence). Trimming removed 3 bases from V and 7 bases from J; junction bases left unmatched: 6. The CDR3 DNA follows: TGTGCCAGCAGTTTGATGGGACAGGGAAGTGAAGCTTTCTTT. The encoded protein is CASSLMGQGSEAFF.

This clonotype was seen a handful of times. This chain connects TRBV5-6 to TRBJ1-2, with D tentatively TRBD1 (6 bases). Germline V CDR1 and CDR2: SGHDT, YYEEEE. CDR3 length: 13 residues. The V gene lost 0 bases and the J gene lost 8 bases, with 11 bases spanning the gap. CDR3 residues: CASSLVQGLGYTF. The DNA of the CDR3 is TGTGCCAGCAGCTTGGTACAGGGCTTAGGCTACACCTTC.

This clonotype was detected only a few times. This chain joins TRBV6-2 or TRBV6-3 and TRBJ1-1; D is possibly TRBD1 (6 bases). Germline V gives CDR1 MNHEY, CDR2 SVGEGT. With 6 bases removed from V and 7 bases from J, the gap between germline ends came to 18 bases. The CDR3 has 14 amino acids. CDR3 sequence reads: CASRPRDKRNEAFF. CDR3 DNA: TGTGCCAGCAGACCCCGGGACAAGAGAAATGAAGCTTTCTTT.

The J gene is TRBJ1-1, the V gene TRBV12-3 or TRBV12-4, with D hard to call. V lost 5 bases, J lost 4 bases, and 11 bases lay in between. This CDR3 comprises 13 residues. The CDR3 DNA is TGTGCCAGCAGTGTACATCGGGTCACTGAAGCTTTCTTT. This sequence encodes CASSVHRVTEAFF.

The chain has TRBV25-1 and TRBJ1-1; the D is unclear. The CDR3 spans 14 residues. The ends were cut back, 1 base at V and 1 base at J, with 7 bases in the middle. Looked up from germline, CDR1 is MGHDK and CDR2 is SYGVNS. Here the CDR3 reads CASSEFRSNTEAFF. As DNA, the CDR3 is TGTGCCAGCAGTGAATTTCGGTCGAACACTGAAGCTTTCTTT.

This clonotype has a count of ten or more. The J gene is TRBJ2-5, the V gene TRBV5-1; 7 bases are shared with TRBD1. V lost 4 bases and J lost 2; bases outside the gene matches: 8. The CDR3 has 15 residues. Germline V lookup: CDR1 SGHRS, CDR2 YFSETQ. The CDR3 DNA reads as TGCGCCAGCAGCATAGCTGGGACAGATCAAGAGACCCAGTACTTC. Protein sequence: CASSIAGTDQETQYF.

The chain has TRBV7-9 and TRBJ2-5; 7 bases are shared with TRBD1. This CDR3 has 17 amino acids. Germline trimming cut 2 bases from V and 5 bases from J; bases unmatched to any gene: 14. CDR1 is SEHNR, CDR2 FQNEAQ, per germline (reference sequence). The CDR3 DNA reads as TGTGCCAGCAGCTTATCCGGCCGGACAGGTAGAGGGGAGACCCAGTACTTC. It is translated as CASSLSGRTGRGETQYF.

The CDR3 protein is CASSRGGTGGPHTQYF. The CDR3 coding sequence is TGTGCCAGCAGTCGAGGCGGGACAGGGGGCCCCCATACGCAGTATTTT. This chain links TRBV28 with TRBJ2-3, with TRBD1 identical over 12 bases. Germline V gives CDR1 MDHEN, CDR2 SYDVKM. V lost 5 bases to trimming and J lost 7 bases; unmatched junction nucleotides: 10. This CDR3 has 16 amino acids.

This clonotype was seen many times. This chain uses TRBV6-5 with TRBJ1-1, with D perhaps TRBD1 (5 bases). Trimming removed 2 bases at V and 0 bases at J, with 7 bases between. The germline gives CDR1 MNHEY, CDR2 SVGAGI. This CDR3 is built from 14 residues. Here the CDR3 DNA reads TGTGCCAGCAGTTACGGAGGGGTGAACACTGAAGCTTTCTTT. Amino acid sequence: CASSYGGVNTEAFF.